This is a list of T cell receptor beta chains from one sample in a study of shared clonotypes between healthy human individuals. Data came from immunoSEQ multiplex PCR; TCRdb stores just in-frame clones and leaves some out. This table holds approximately 2,000,000 clones, roughly 95% found once. Sequencing was done on a sample of naive CD8+ T cells from PBMCs. These receptors came from a man aged 18 to 35 in good health. Some clones in this sample may be carry-over from other donors' samples. CDR3s include the opening cysteine and the closing phenylalanine or tryptophan. The D gene is left open where the match is weak. The size of a clone is reported for some rows only, either as once, few or many, or as a class for expanded clones.

TRBD2	TRBV9	TRBJ2-1	NA	15	CASSVELAGRGEQFF	TGTGCCAGCAGCGTAGAACTAGCGGGGAGAGGTGAGCAGTTCTTC
NA	TRBV28	TRBJ2-2	NA	12	CASSFPEGELFF	TGTGCCAGCAGTTTCCCGGAGGGGGAGCTGTTTTTT
TRBD2	TRBV19	TRBJ2-5	NA	14	CASSELATQETQYF	TGTGCCAGTAGTGAACTAGCGACCCAAGAGACCCAGTACTTC
TRBD2	TRBV5-1	TRBJ2-7	once	15	CASSLTSGPTYEQYF	TGCGCCAGCAGCCTCACTAGCGGCCCAACCTACGAGCAGTACTTC
NA	TRBV7-6	TRBJ2-1	NA	16	CASSLFPGASYNEQFF	TGTGCCAGCAGCTTATTTCCGGGAGCCTCCTACAATGAGCAGTTCTTC
NA	TRBV6-1	TRBJ1-5	NA	15	CASSEFRSSNQPQHF	TGTGCCAGCAGTGAATTTAGGTCTAGCAATCAGCCCCAGCATTTT
TRBD2	TRBV5-6	TRBJ2-7	NA	16	CASSLRAGGLSYEQYF	TGTGCCAGCAGTCTACGAGCGGGAGGCCTCTCCTACGAGCAGTACTTC
TRBD1	TRBV6-1	TRBJ1-5	NA	15	CASSQDRYSNQPQHF	TGTGCCAGCAGCCAGGACAGGTATAGCAATCAGCCCCAGCATTTT
NA	TRBV9	TRBJ1-1	few	14	CASSPRNRNTEAFF	TGTGCCAGCAGCCCCAGGAACAGGAACACTGAAGCTTTCTTT
TRBD1	TRBV28	TRBJ2-7	NA	14	CASSPTGGEFEQYF	TGTGCCAGCAGCCCGACAGGGGGCGAGTTCGAGCAGTACTTC
NA	TRBV11-2	TRBJ2-1	NA	16	CASSLDGIYSYNEQFF	TGTGCCAGCAGCTTAGACGGGATATACTCCTACAATGAGCAGTTCTTC
NA	TRBV13	TRBJ2-1	few	13	CASSPILQREQFF	TGTGCCAGCAGCCCCATCTTACAGCGAGAGCAGTTCTTC
TRBD1	TRBV27	TRBJ2-7	NA	14	CASSVRQGAYEQYF	TGTGCCAGCAGCGTAAGACAGGGGGCCTACGAGCAGTACTTC
TRBD2	TRBV7-9	TRBJ2-1	NA	16	CASSRRDAGERNEQFF	TGTGCCAGCAGCCGCAGGGATGCGGGAGAAAGGAATGAGCAGTTCTTC